Sequencing of this T cell receptor beta chain was carried out in a study of breast tumors, draining lymph nodes, adjacent tissues. The lymph nodes were axillary draining lymph nodes from breast cancer patients. Comment on this clonotype: Its antigen is unknown.

Study-wide results and limits: Compared with lymph nodes, tumors were less diverse; compared with nontumor tissue, more.

TCRdb recomputed calls from the multiplex PCR reads with MiXCR, one row per CDR3 protein. The table lists over 200,000 distinct CDR3 sequences, roughly 32% of them singletons. Germline CDR1 and CDR2: SGHNT and YYREEE (reference sequence). The CDR3 runs to 16 residues. The V and J ends lost 0 bases and 3 bases respectively, with 15 bases between them. The material sequenced was axillary lymph node tissue. The chain employs TRBV5-4 and TRBJ1-2; D gene unclear. The TCR sequence derives from a female donor with breast cancer. Some clones in this sample may be carry-over from other donors' samples. The CDR3 DNA reads as TGTGCCAGCAGCTTGGCGGGCGGGAACGGCGACTATGGCTACACCTTC. As protein: CASSLAGGNGDYGYTF.